Given below is one TCR beta chain in context. The antigen is undetermined. One entry per CDR3 protein, called by TCRdb with MiXCR from the multiplex PCR reads. The sample carries 60,000 to 65,000 distinct CDR3 sequences, 57% recorded once. The record originates from a study of breast tumors, draining lymph nodes, adjacent tissues. Study-wide results and caveats: Tumors had less TCR diversity than lymph nodes, more than nontumor tissue. Compared with basal-like, luminal-like tumors shared significantly more repertoire with nontumor tissue. That most tumor T cells come from lymph nodes remained unproven.

The CDR3 totals 16 residues. Trimming took off 0 bases at V and 1 base at J, with 9 bases between the two ends. The germline V gene has CDR1 MNHEY and CDR2 SVGAGI. The sample was breast tumor tissue. The chain combines TRBV6-5 with TRBJ2-2, with D uncertain. This TCR was sampled from a female donor with breast cancer. Some clones in this sample may be carry-over from other donors' samples. The CDR3 DNA reads TGTGCCAGCAGTTACTCGTCCCTCAAGAACACCGGGGAGCTGTTTTTT. Translated: CASSYSSLKNTGELFF.